This TCR beta chain was identified in a study of CD8+CD57+ T cells in acquired aplastic anemia. This clonotype was counted between two and nine times. The TCR beta profiling, which covered VDJ combination and CDR3 sequence, was carried out using genomic DNA as the template. Each CDR3 protein is one row after TCRdb ran MiXCR on the reads. The table shows 200,000 to 250,000 distinct CDR3 sequences, with 65% occurring only once. The CDR3 contains 14 residues. V lost 6 bases, J lost 1 base, and 6 bases stayed unmatched. Germline CDR1 reads DFQATT; CDR2 reads SNEGSKA (reference sequence). Individuals selected for sequencing had exhibited CD8+CD57+ cell expansion on flow cytometry.

The sequenced sample was sorted CD4+, CD8+, or CD8+CD57+ T cells (not recorded which) from PBMCs. V gene TRBV20-1 combines with J gene TRBJ1-2; 9 bases map to TRBD1. The sequence was obtained from a human donor with aplastic anemia. The CDR3: CSAGGGQGNYGYTF. Written as DNA, the CDR3 is TGCAGTGCCGGGGGGGGACAGGGTAACTATGGCTACACCTTC.